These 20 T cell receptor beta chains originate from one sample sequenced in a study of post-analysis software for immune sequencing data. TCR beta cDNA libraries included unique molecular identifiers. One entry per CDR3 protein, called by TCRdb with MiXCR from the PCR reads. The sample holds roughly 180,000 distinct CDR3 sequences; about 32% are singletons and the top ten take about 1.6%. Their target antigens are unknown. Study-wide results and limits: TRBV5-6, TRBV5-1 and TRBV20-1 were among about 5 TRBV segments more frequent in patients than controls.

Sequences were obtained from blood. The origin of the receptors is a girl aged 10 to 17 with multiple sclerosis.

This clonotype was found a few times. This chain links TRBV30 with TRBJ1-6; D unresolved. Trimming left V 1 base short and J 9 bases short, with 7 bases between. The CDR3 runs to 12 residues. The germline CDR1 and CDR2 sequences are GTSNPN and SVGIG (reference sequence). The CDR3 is CAWSASASPLHF. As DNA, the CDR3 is TGTGCCTGGAGTGCGTCAGCTTCACCCCTCCACTTT. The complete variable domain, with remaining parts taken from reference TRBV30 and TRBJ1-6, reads SQTIHQWPATLVQPVGSPLSLECTVEGTSNPNLYWYRQAAGRGLQLLFYSVGIGQISSEVPQNLSASRPQDRQFILSSKKLLLSDSGFYLCAWSASASPLHFGNGTRLTVT.

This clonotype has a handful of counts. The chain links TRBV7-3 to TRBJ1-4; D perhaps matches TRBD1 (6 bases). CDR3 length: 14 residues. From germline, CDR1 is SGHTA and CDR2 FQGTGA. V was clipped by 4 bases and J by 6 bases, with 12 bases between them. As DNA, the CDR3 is TGTGCCAGCAGCTCCAGGGGAGGTGATGAAAAACTGTTTTTT. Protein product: CASSSRGGDEKLFF.

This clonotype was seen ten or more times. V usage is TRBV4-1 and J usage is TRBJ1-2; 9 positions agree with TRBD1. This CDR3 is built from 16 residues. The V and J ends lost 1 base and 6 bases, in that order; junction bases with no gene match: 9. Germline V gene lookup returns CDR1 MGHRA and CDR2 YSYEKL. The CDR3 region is CASSQGRTGEVNGYTF. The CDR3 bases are TGCGCCAGCAGCCAAGGTCGGACAGGGGAAGTCAATGGCTACACCTTC.

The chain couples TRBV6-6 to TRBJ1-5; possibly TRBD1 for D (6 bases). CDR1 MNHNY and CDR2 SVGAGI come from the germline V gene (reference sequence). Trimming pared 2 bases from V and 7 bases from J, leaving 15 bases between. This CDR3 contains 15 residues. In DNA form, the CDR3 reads TGTGCCAGCAGTTACGATTCAGGGGCCGAGCAGCCCCAGCATTTT. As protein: CASSYDSGAEQPQHF.

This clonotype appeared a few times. The CDR3 here is CASSLRDREEGYTF. Here the CDR3 DNA reads TGTGCCAGCAGCCTCCGGGACAGGGAGGAAGGCTACACCTTC. The chain recombines TRBV3-1 with TRBJ1-2; 9 bases agree with TRBD1. Germline lookup yields CDR1 LGHDT and CDR2 YNNKEL (reference sequence). Germline trimming cut 4 bases from V and 8 bases from J; bases unmatched to any gene: 8. CDR3 length equals 14 residues.

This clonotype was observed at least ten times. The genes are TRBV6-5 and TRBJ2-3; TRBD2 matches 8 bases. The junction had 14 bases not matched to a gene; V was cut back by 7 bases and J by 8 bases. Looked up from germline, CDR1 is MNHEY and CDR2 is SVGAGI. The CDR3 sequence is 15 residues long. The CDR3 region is CASTLTSAQRVTQYF. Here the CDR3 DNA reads TGTGCCAGCACCCTGACTAGCGCACAGAGGGTTACGCAGTATTTT.

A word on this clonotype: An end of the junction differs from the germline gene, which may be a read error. Here the CDR3 reads CAIRESLTGRGYTF. CDR3 coding DNA: TGTGCCATCAGGGAGTCACTGACGGGACGCGGCTACACCTTC. The rearrangement links TRBV10-3 to TRBJ1-2; D may be TRBD1 (5 bases). The CDR3 is made up of 14 amino acids. Germline assignment: CDR1 ENHRY and CDR2 SYGVKD.

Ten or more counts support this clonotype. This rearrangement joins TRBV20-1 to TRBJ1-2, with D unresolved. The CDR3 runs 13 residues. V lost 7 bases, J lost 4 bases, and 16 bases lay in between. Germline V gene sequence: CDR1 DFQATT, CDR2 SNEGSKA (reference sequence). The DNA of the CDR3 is TGCAGTGGAGAGACCTCGGACGTCTATGGCTACACCTTC. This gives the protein CSGETSDVYGYTF.

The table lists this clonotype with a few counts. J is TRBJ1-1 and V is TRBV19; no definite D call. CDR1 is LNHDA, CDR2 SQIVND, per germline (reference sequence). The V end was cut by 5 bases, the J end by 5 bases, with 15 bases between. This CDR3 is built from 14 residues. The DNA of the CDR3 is TGTGCCAGTAGTCCTTCGCAGGCGGGTACTGAAGCTTTCTTT. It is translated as CASSPSQAGTEAFF.

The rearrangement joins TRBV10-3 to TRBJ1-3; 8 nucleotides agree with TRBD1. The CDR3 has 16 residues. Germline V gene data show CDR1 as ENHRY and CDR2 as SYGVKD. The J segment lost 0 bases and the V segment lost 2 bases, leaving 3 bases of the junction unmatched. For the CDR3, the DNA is TGTGCCATCAGTGAGCCGGGACAGGCCTCTGGAAACACCATATATTTT. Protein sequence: CAISEPGQASGNTIYF.

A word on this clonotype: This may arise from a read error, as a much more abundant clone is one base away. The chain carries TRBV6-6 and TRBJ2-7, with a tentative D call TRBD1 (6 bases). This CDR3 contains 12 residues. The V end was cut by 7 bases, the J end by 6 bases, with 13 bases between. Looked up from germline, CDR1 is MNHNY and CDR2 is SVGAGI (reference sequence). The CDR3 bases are TGTGCCAGCACCGCCATAGGGGGCGAGCAGTACTTC. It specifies CASTAIGGEQYF.

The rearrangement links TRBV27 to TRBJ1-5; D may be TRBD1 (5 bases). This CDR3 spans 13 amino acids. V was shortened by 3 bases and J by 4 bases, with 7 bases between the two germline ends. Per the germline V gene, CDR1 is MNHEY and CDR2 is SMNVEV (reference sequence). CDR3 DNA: TGTGCCAGCAGTTTCCAGGGAAATCAGCCCCAGCATTTT. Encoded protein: CASSFQGNQPQHF.

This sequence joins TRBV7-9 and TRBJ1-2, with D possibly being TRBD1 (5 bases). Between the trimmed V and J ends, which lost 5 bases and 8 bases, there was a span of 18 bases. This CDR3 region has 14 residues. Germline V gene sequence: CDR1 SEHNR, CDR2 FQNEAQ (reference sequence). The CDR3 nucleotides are TGTGCCAGCAGCCTCCTGGACATCGCCTTCGGCTACACCTTC. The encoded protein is CASSLLDIAFGYTF.

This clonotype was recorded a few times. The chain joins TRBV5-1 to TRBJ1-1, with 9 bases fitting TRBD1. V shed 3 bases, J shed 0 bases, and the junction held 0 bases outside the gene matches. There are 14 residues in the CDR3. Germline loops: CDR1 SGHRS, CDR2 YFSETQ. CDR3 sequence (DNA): TGCGCCAGCAGCTGGACAGGGGTGAACACTGAAGCTTTCTTT. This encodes CASSWTGVNTEAFF.

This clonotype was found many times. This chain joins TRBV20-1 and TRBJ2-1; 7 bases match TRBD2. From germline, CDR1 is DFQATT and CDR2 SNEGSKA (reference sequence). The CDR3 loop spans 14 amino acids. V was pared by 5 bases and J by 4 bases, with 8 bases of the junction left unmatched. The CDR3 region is CSASLAEGYNEQFF. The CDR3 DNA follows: TGCAGTGCTTCCCTAGCGGAGGGGTACAATGAGCAGTTCTTC.

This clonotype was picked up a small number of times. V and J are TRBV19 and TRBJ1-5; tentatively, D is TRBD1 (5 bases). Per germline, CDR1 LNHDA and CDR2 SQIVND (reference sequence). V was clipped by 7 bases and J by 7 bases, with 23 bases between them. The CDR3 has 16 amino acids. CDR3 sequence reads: CASTSNKQDSGQPQHF. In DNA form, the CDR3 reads TGTGCCAGTACTAGTAATAAACAGGATTCGGGACAGCCCCAGCATTTT.

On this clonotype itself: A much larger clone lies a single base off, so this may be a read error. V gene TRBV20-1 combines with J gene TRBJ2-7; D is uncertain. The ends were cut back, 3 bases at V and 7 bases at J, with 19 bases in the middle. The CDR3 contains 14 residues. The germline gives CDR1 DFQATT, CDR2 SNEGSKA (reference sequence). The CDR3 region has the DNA TGCAGTGCTAGCGCTCATGAAGGACGAACTGAGCAGTACTTC. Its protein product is CSASAHEGRTEQYF.

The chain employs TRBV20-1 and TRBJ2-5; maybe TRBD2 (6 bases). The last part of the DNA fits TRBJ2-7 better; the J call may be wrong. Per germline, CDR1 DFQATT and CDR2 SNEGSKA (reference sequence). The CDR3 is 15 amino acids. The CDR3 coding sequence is TGCAGTGCTAGAGACATCGGGGGAAAAGGTGGCGAGCAGTACTTC. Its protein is CSARDIGGKGGEQYF.

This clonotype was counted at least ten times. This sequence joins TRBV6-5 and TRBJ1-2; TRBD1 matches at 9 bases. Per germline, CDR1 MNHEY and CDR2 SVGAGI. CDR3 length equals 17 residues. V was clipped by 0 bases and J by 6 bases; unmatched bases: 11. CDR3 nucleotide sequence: TGTGCCAGCAGTTACTCGACAAGGCGGGACAGGGTTGATGGCTACACCTTC. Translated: CASSYSTRRDRVDGYTF.

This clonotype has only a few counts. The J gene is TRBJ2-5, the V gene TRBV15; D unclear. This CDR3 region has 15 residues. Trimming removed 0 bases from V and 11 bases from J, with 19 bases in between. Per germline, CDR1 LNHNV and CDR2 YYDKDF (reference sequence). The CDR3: CATSRDRSQASEQYF. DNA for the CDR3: TGTGCCACCAGCAGAGATAGGAGTCAGGCATCTGAGCAGTACTTC.